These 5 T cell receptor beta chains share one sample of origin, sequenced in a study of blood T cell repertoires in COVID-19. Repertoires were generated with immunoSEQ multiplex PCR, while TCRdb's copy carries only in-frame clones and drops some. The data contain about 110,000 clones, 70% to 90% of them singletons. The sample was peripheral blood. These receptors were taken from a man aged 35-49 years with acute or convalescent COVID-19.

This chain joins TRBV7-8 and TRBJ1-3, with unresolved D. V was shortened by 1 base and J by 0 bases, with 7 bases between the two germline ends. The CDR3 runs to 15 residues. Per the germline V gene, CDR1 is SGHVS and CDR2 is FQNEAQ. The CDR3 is CASSLVRGSGNTIYF. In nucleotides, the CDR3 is TGTGCCAGCAGCTTAGTCCGAGGCTCTGGAAACACCATATATTTT.

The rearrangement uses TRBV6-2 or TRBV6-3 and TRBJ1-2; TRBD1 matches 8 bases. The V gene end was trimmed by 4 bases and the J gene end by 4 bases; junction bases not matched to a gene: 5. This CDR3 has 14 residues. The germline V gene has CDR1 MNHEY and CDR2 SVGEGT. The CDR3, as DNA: TGTGCCAGCAGTTCGCGGACAGGGAGCTATGGCTACACCTTC. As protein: CASSSRTGSYGYTF.

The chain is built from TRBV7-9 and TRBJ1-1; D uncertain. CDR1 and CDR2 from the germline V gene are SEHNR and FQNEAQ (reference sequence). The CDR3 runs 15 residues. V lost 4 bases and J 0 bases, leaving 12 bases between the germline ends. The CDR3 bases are TGTGCCAGCAGCTCCCCAGAGGCTATGAACACTGAAGCTTTCTTT. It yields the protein CASSSPEAMNTEAFF.

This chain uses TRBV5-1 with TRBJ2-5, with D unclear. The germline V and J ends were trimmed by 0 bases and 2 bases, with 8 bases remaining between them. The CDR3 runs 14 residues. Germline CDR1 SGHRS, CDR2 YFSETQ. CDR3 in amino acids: CASSLGTEQETQYF. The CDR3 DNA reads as TGCGCCAGCAGCTTGGGAACAGAACAAGAGACCCAGTACTTC. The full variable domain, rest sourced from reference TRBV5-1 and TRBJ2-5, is KAGVTQTPRYLIKTRGQQVTLSCSPISGHRSVSWYQQTPGQGLQFLFEYFSETQRNKGNFPGRFSGRQFSNSRSEMNVSTLELGDSALYLCASSLGTEQETQYFGPGTRLLVL.

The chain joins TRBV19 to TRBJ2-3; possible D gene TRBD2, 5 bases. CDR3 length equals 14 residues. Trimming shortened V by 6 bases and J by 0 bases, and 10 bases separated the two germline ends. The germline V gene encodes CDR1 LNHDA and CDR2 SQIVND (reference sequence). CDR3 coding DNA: TGTGCCAGTAGGGAGGACCAAAGCACAGATACGCAGTATTTT. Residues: CASREDQSTDTQYF.